The rows below give T cell receptor beta chains drawn from one sample of a study of a mutant IDH1 vaccine in newly diagnosed glioma. Libraries were prepared by immunoSEQ multiplex PCR; TCRdb keeps only in-frame clonotypes and omits some of them. This table has 45,000 to 60,000 clones, 91% appearing once. These TCRs' antigens remain unknown. The sequences come from PBMCs, collected from a glioma patient whose treatment included an IDH1 peptide vaccine. The receptors derive from a man aged 50 or older with glioma. CDR3s include the opening cysteine and the closing phenylalanine or tryptophan. The D gene is left open where the match is weak. The size field is filled for only some rows; it gives once, few, many or a size class.

j_gene: TRBJ2-3; d_gene: TRBD1; abundance: -; v_gene: TRBV6-1; len: 15; CDR3aa: CASSETGTGADTQYF; CDR3nt: TGTGCCAGCAGTGAAACCGGGACAGGCGCAGATACGCAGTATTTT
j_gene: TRBJ1-1; d_gene: -; abundance: -; v_gene: TRBV10-2; len: 16; CDR3aa: CASSFDAVNMNTEAFF; CDR3nt: TGCGCCAGCAGCTTCGACGCTGTCAATATGAACACTGAAGCTTTCTTT
j_gene: TRBJ1-1; d_gene: -; abundance: -; v_gene: TRBV6-5; len: 13; CDR3aa: CASTRWGDPEAFF; CDR3nt: TGTGCCAGCACTCGGTGGGGGGACCCTGAAGCTTTCTTT
j_gene: TRBJ1-2; d_gene: -; abundance: -; v_gene: TRBV20-1; len: 11; CDR3aa: CSASVSYGYTF; CDR3nt: TGCAGTGCTAGTGTCAGCTATGGCTACACCTTC
j_gene: TRBJ2-5; d_gene: TRBD2; abundance: -; v_gene: TRBV27; len: 14; CDR3aa: CASSLVAGGGTQYF; CDR3nt: TGTGCCAGCAGTTTAGTCGCGGGGGGAGGGACCCAGTACTTC
j_gene: TRBJ1-6; d_gene: TRBD1; abundance: -; v_gene: TRBV7-9; len: 17; CDR3aa: CASSLGSGTGDRSPLHF; CDR3nt: TGTGCCAGCAGCTTAGGGTCAGGGACAGGGGATCGATCACCCCTCCACTTT
j_gene: TRBJ1-2; d_gene: -; abundance: -; v_gene: TRBV9; len: 15; CDR3aa: CASSSPSQGAYGYTF; CDR3nt: TGTGCCAGCAGCTCCCCCTCGCAGGGAGCCTATGGCTACACCTTC
j_gene: TRBJ2-5; d_gene: TRBD2; abundance: -; v_gene: TRBV20-1; len: 11; CDR3aa: CRTSGVETQYF; CDR3nt: TGCCGGACTAGCGGGGTGGAGACCCAGTACTTC
j_gene: TRBJ2-4; d_gene: -; abundance: -; v_gene: TRBV5-1; len: 15; CDR3aa: CASSLTAFQPNIQYF; CDR3nt: TGCGCCAGCAGCTTGACGGCCTTCCAGCCAAACATTCAGTACTTC
j_gene: TRBJ2-3; d_gene: TRBD2; abundance: -; v_gene: TRBV5-4; len: 16; CDR3aa: CASSLMTSSSTDTQYF; CDR3nt: TGTGCCAGCAGCTTGATGACTAGCTCTAGCACAGATACGCAGTATTTT
j_gene: TRBJ1-3; d_gene: -; abundance: -; v_gene: TRBV14; len: 16; CDR3aa: CASSQSTQSRRNTIYF; CDR3nt: TGTGCCAGCAGCCAATCGACCCAGTCCAGGAGAAACACCATATATTTT
j_gene: TRBJ1-1; d_gene: TRBD1; abundance: few; v_gene: TRBV7-8; len: 13; CDR3aa: CASSLTGGTEAFF; CDR3nt: TGTGCCAGCAGCCTTACAGGGGGCACTGAAGCTTTCTTT
j_gene: TRBJ2-1; d_gene: -; abundance: -; v_gene: TRBV7-8; len: 14; CDR3aa: CASRPRDSYNEQFF; CDR3nt: TGTGCCAGCAGGCCTCGGGACTCCTACAATGAGCAGTTCTTC
j_gene: TRBJ2-1; d_gene: -; abundance: -; v_gene: TRBV11-2; len: 15; CDR3aa: CASAGGLPSYNEQFF; CDR3nt: TGTGCCAGCGCTGGTGGCTTGCCCTCCTACAATGAGCAGTTCTTC
j_gene: TRBJ1-6; d_gene: -; abundance: -; v_gene: TRBV30; len: 12; CDR3aa: CAWSVSGLVLHF; CDR3nt: TGTGCCTGGAGTGTCTCGGGTCTGGTCCTCCACTTT
j_gene: TRBJ2-5; d_gene: TRBD1; abundance: -; v_gene: TRBV18; len: 15; CDR3aa: CASSLGQVWPETQYF; CDR3nt: TGTGCCAGCTCACTAGGACAGGTCTGGCCGGAGACCCAGTACTTC
j_gene: TRBJ1-3; d_gene: -; abundance: -; v_gene: TRBV18; len: 13; CDR3aa: CASSPPSGNTIYF; CDR3nt: TGTGCCAGCTCACCACCGTCCGGAAACACCATATATTTT
j_gene: TRBJ1-2; d_gene: -; abundance: -; v_gene: TRBV6-5; len: 12; CDR3aa: CASSYGQGGYTF; CDR3nt: TGTGCCAGCAGTTACGGGCAGGGTGGCTACACCTTC
j_gene: TRBJ2-1; d_gene: -; abundance: -; v_gene: TRBV5-1; len: 15; CDR3aa: CASSLAGVSNNEQFF; CDR3nt: TGCGCCAGCAGCTTGGCGGGAGTTAGCAACAATGAGCAGTTCTTC
j_gene: TRBJ2-7; d_gene: TRBD2; abundance: once; v_gene: TRBV7-2; len: 16; CDR3aa: CASSPWGGPSSYEQYF; CDR3nt: TGTGCCAGCAGCCCCTGGGGGGGTCCCAGCTCCTACGAGCAGTACTTC
j_gene: TRBJ2-3; d_gene: -; abundance: -; v_gene: TRBV28; len: 15; CDR3aa: CASRPPTYSTDTQYF; CDR3nt: TGTGCCAGCAGACCTCCGACATACAGCACAGATACGCAGTATTTT
j_gene: TRBJ2-5; d_gene: -; abundance: -; v_gene: TRBV4-3; len: 16; CDR3aa: CASSQRPGPQQETQYF; CDR3nt: TGCGCCAGCAGCCAGCGACCGGGACCACAACAAGAGACCCAGTACTTC